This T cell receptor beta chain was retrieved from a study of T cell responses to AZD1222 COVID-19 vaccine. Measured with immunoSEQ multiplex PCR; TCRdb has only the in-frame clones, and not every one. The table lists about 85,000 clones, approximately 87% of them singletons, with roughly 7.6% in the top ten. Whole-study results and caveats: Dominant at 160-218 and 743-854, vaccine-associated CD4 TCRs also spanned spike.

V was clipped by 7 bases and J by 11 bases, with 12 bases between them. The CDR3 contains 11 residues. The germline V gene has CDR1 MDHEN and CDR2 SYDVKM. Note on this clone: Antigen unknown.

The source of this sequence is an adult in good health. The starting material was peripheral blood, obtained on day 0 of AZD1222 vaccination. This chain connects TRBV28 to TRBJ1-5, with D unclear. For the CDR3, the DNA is TGTGCCAGCAAATCGGACTCGGCCCAGCATTTT. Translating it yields CASKSDSAQHF.